The 10 T cell receptor beta chains listed next were all sequenced from one sample in a study of blood T cell repertoires in COVID-19. Measured with immunoSEQ multiplex PCR; TCRdb has only the in-frame clones, and not every one. The sample shows about 260,000 clones, roughly 87% of them seen only once. Source material: peripheral blood. Receptors originate from a woman aged 50 to 60 who had recovered from COVID-19.

This clone was counted a single time. J is TRBJ2-1 and V is TRBV7-6; 7 bases fit TRBD1. The length of the CDR3 is 11 residues. Per the germline V gene, CDR1 is SGHVS and CDR2 is FNYEAQ. V was clipped by 6 bases and J by 14 bases; unmatched bases: 7. CDR3 loop: CASSRQGKEFF. The DNA of the CDR3 is TGTGCCAGCAGTAGACAGGGAAAGGAGTTCTTC.

The V call is TRBV5-1, the J call TRBJ2-3, with 7 nucleotides matching TRBD2. Germline values: CDR1 SGHRS, CDR2 YFSETQ. V was pared by 4 bases and J by 2 bases, with 7 bases of the junction left unmatched. The CDR3 loop spans 15 amino acids. CDR3: CASSPIRGDTDTQYF. The CDR3 nucleotides read TGCGCCAGCAGCCCCATCCGGGGGGACACAGATACGCAGTATTTT.

The chain uses TRBV30 and TRBJ1-1; maybe TRBD1 (6 bases). The CDR3 covers 13 residues. CDR1 and CDR2 from the germline V gene are GTSNPN and SVGIG (reference sequence). V shed 5 bases and J shed 3 bases, with 13 bases lying between them. The CDR3 is CAWGQKSYTEAFF. CDR3 coding DNA: TGTGCCTGGGGACAGAAATCCTACACTGAAGCTTTCTTT.

The V gene is TRBV30, the J gene TRBJ1-4; 7 bases line up with TRBD1. The CDR3 consists of 13 residues. Looked up from germline, CDR1 is GTSNPN and CDR2 is SVGIG (reference sequence). Unmatched junction bases numbered 3, after V lost 0 bases and J lost 8 bases. The CDR3 is CAWSVQGTEKLFF. As DNA, the CDR3 is TGTGCCTGGAGTGTACAGGGGACAGAAAAACTGTTTTTT. Full variable domain (missing parts from reference TRBV30 and TRBJ1-4): SQTIHQWPATLVQPVGSPLSLECTVEGTSNPNLYWYRQAAGRGLQLLFYSVGIGQISSEVPQNLSASRPQDRQFILSSKKLLLSDSGFYLCAWSVQGTEKLFFGSGTQLSVL.

The V gene is TRBV30, the J gene TRBJ2-6, with 9 bases fitting TRBD1. The CDR3 covers 18 residues. V was clipped by 1 base and J by 2 bases; unmatched bases: 9. The germline V gene has CDR1 GTSNPN and CDR2 SVGIG (reference sequence). DNA of the CDR3: TGTGCCTGGAGTGGTCGCGACAGGGGGATAACTGGGGCCAACGTCCTGACTTTC. Its translation: CAWSGRDRGITGANVLTF.

At least ten counts were recorded for this clone. The CDR3 here is CSARPLEEQYF. The CDR3 DNA reads TGCAGTGCTAGACCCCTAGAGGAGCAGTACTTC. This chain joins TRBV20-1 and TRBJ2-7; D is uncertain. V was shortened by 2 bases and J by 7 bases, with 9 bases between the two germline ends. CDR3 length: 11 amino acids. CDR1 and CDR2 (germline): DFQATT, SNEGSKA (reference sequence).

This rearrangement joins TRBV6-6 to TRBJ1-1, with D hard to call. This CDR3 has 16 residues. Trimming stripped 2 bases from V and 4 bases from J, with 17 bases between. Germline CDR1 and CDR2: MNHNY and SVGAGI (reference sequence). The DNA of the CDR3 is TGTGCCAGCAGTTACCCTGAGATAGGAGGGCTCACTGAAGCTTTCTTT. Its translation is CASSYPEIGGLTEAFF.

The CDR3 sequence is CASSPGTVMSYEQYF. CDR3 DNA sequence: TGTGCCAGCAGCCCCGGGACAGTTATGTCCTACGAGCAGTACTTC. V gene TRBV5-6 combines with J gene TRBJ2-7; 7 bases agree with TRBD1. After removal of 4 bases from V and 1 base from J, the junction contained 8 bases not matched to a gene. The CDR3 covers 15 residues. Per germline, CDR1 SGHDT and CDR2 YYEEEE.

The rearrangement links TRBV28 to TRBJ1-1; D may be TRBD1 (6 bases). Trimming removed 5 bases from V and 1 base from J, with 20 bases in between. This CDR3 contains 17 residues. Per the germline V gene, CDR1 is MDHEN and CDR2 is SYDVKM. CDR3 in amino acids: CASSPSALGQSNTEAFF. The CDR3 DNA is TGTGCCAGCAGTCCATCGGCCCTAGGACAGTCGAACACTGAAGCTTTCTTT.

This chain joins TRBV7-2 and TRBJ2-7, with a weak D call TRBD1 (5 bases). The CDR3 extends over 15 amino acids. Trimming left V 1 base short and J 0 bases short, with 10 bases between. The germline V gene encodes CDR1 SGHTA and CDR2 FQGNSA. Written as DNA, the CDR3 is TGTGCCAGCAGCTTAGGGGGCTTTATCTCCTACGAGCAGTACTTC. Its translation is CASSLGGFISYEQYF.